The entry that follows covers one T cell receptor (beta chain) sequence. These data belong to a study of shared clonotypes between healthy human individuals. Libraries were prepared by immunoSEQ multiplex PCR; TCRdb keeps only in-frame clonotypes and omits some of them. Among fewer than 1.6 million clones listed, about 98.5% were seen once. The CDR3 extends over 16 amino acids. The sequenced sample consisted of naive CD4+ T cells sorted from blood. As to subset: CD45RA+ positively selected. The receptor comes from a man aged 25 to 45 in good health. The genes are TRBV21-1 and TRBJ2-7. TRBV21-1 is flagged as a pseudogene. CDR3 coding DNA: TGTGCCAGCAGCAAAGAAGGGGAGTACAGCTCCTACGAGCAGTACTTC. Protein sequence: CASSKEGEYSSYEQYF.